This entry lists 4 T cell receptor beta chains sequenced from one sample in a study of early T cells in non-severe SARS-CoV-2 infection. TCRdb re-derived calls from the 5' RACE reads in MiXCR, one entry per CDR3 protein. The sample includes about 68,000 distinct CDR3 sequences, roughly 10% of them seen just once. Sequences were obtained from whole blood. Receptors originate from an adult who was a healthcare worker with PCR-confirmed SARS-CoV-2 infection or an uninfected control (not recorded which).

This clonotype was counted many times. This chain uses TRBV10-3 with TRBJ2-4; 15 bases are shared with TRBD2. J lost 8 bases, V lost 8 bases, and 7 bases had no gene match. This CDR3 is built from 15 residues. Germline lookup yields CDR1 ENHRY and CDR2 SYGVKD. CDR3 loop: CAISRTSGREDIQYF. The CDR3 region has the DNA TGTGCCATCTCCAGGACTAGCGGGAGGGAGGACATTCAGTACTTC.

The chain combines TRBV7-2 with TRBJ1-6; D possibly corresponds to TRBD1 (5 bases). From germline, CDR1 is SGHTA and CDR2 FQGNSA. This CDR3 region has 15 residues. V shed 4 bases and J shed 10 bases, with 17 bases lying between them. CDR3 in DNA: TGTGCCAGCAGCTCCCGGGACCTTCCTGGGTCACCCCTCCACTTT. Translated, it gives CASSSRDLPGSPLHF.

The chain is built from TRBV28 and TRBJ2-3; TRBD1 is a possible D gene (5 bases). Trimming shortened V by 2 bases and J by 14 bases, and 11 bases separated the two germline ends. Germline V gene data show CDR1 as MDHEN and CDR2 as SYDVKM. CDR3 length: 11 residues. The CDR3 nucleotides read TGTGCCAGCAGTTTAAGGGGAAGTCTGTATTTT. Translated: CASSLRGSLYF.

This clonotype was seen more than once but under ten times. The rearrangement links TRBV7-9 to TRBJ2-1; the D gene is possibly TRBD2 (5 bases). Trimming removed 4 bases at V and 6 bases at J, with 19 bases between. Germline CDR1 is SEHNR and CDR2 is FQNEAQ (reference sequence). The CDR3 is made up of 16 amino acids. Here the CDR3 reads CASSSEREYSSNEQFF. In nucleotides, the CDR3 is TGTGCCAGCAGCTCCGAAAGGGAGTATTCCAGCAATGAGCAGTTCTTC.